This T cell receptor beta chain was profiled in a study of blood T cell repertoires in COVID-19. About the research overall: Sites across the United States, Italy and Spain contributed samples from acute and convalescent COVID-19. Sample material is recorded as cDNA or gDNA derived from T cells, B-cell-depleted T cells, or PBMCs.

In germline, CDR1 is SGHTA, CDR2 FQGNSA. CDR3 length: 17 residues. The trim removed 4 bases at V and 9 bases at J, leaving 13 bases unmatched. Original handling: Amplification with reference gene primers provided the estimates of nucleated cell counts. Measured with immunoSEQ multiplex PCR; TCRdb has only the in-frame clones, and not every one. The D gene and trimming were derived from the DNA, and the V and J assignments and clone size from that table. The table records 240,000 or so clones, roughly 80% of them present only once. This clone was seen more than once but under ten times. This chain joins TRBV7-2 and TRBJ2-1; 12 bases are shared with TRBD2. The sequenced sample consisted of peripheral blood. This sequence was found in a woman aged 18-35 years with acute or convalescent COVID-19. Here the CDR3 reads CASSSSSGRGLGGEQFF. CDR3 coding DNA: TGTGCCAGCAGCTCCTCTAGCGGGAGGGGGCTCGGCGGTGAGCAGTTCTTC.